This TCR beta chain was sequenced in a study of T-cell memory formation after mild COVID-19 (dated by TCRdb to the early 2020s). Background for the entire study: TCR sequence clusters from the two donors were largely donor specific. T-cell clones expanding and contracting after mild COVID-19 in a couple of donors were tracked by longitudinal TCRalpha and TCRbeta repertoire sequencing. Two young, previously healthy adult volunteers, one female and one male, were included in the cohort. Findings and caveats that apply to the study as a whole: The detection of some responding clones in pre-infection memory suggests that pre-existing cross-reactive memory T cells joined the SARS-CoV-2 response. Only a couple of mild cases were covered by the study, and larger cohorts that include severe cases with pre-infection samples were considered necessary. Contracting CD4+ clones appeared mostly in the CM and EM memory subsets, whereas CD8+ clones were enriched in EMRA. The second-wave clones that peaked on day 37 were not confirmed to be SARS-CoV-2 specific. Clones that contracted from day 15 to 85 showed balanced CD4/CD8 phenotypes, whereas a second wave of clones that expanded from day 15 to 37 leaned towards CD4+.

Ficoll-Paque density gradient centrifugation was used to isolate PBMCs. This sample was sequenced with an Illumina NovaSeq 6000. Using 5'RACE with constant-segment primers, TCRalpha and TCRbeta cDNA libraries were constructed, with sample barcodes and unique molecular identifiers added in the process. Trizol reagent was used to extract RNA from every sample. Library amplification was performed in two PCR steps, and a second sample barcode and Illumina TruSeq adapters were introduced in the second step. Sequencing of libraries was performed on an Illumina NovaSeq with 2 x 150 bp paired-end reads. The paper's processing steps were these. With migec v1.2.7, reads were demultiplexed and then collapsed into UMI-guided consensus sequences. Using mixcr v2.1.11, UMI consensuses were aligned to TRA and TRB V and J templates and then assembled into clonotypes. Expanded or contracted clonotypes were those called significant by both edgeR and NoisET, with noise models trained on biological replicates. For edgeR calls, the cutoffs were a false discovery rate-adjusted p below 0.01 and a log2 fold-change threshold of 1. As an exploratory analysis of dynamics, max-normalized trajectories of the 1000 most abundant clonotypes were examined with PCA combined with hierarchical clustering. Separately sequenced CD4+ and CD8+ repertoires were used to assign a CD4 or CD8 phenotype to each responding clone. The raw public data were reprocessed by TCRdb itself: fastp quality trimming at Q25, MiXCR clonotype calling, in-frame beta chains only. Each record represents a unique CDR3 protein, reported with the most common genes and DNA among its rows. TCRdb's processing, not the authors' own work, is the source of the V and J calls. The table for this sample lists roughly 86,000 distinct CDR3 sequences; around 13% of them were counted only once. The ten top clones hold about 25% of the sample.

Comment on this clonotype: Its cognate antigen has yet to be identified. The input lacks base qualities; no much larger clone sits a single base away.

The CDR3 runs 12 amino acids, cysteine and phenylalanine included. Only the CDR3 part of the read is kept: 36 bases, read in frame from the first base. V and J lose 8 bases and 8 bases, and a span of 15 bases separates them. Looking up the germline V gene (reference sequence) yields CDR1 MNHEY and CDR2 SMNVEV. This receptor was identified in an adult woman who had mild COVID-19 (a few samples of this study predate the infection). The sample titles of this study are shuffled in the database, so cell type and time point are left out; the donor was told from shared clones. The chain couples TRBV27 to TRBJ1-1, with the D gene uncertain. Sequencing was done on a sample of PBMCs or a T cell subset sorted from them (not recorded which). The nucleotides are TGTGCCAGCGGCACCATTGGGTGGGAAGCTTTCTTT. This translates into CASGTIGWEAFF.